This T cell receptor (beta chain) was identified in a study of blood T cell repertoires in COVID-19. J gave up 1 base and V 3 bases, and 4 bases lay outside the gene matches. Per germline, CDR1 SGHNT and CDR2 YENEEA. The CDR3 extends over 15 amino acids. Here immunoSEQ multiplex PCR was the method, and the copy in TCRdb shows in-frame clones only, minus some. The table records under 35,000 clones, approximately 72% of them present only once. The clonotype comes from a man older than 75 with acute or convalescent COVID-19. The chain joins TRBV11-3 to TRBJ2-3, with 7 nucleotides matching TRBD2. The sample taken for sequencing was peripheral blood. The DNA of the CDR3 is TGTGCCAGCAGCTTCTCTCGGGGGGGCACAGATACGCAGTATTTT. The encoded protein is CASSFSRGGTDTQYF.